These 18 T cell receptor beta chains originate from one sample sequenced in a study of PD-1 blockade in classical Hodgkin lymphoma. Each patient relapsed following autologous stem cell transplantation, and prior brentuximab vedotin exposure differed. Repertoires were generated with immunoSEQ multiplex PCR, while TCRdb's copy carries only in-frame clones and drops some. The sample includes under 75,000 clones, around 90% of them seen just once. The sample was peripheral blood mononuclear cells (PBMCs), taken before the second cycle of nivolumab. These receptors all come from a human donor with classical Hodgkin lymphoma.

CDR3 sequence (DNA): TGTGCCTCCCACCCCGACAGCTCTTACTGGGAGCAGTACTTC. It translates to CASHPDSSYWEQYF. The chain has TRBV30 and TRBJ2-7; D perhaps matches TRBD1 (5 bases). Trimming removed 7 bases at V and 7 bases at J, with 23 bases between. This CDR3 has 14 amino acids. The germline gives CDR1 GTSNPN, CDR2 SVGIG (reference sequence).

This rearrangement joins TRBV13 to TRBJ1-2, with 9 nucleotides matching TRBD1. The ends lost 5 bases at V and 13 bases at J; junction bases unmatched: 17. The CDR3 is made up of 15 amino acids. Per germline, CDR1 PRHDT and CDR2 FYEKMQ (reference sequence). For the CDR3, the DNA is TGTGCCAGCAGCCGGACAGGGGAATACTGGGCCTACTCCACCTTC. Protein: CASSRTGEYWAYSTF.

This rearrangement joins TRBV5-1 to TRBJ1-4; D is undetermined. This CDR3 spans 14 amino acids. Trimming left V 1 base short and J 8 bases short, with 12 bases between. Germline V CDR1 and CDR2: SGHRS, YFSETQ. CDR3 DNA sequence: TGCGCCAGCAGCTTGACAATAAATAGCGAAAAACTGTTTTTT. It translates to CASSLTINSEKLFF.

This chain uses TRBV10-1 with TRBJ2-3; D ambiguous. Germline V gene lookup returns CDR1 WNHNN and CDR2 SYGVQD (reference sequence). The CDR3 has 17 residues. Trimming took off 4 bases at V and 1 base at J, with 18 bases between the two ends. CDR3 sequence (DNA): TGCGCCAGCAGTGGAAGAGGCCTCCAGGTTGGCACAGATACGCAGTATTTT. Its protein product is CASSGRGLQVGTDTQYF.

CDR3: CASSYGGALQETQYF. The CDR3 nucleotides read TGTGCCAGCAGTTACGGCGGGGCCCTCCAAGAGACCCAGTACTTC. The chain recombines TRBV6-5 with TRBJ2-5; D may be TRBD2 (6 bases). V dropped 2 bases and J dropped 1 base, with 11 bases sitting between them. The CDR3 is 15 amino acids. CDR1 and CDR2 from the germline V gene are MNHEY and SVGAGI.

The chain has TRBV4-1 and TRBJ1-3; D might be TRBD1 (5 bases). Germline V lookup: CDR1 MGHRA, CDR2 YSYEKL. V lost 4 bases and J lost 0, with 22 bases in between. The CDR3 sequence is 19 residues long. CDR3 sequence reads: CASSPTPGLGPLSGNTIYF. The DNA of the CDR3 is TGCGCCAGCAGCCCTACCCCAGGGCTGGGGCCCCTCTCTGGAAACACCATATATTTT.

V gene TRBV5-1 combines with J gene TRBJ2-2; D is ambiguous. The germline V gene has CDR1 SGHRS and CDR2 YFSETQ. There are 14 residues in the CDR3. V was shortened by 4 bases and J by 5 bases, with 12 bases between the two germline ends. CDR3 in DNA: TGCGCCAGCAGCCTCCAGGTCGGTACCGGGGAGCTGTTTTTT. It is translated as CASSLQVGTGELFF. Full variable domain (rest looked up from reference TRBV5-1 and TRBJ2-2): KAGVTQTPRYLIKTRGQQVTLSCSPISGHRSVSWYQQTPGQGLQFLFEYFSETQRNKGNFPGRFSGRQFSNSRSEMNVSTLELGDSALYLCASSLQVGTGELFFGEGSRLTVL.

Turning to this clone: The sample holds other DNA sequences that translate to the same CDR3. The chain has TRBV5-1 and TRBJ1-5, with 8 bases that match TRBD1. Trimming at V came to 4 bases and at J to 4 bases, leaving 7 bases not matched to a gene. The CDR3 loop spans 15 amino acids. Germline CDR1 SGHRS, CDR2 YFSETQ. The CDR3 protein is CASSLEGTGNQPQHF. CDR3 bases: TGCGCCAGCAGCCTGGAAGGGACAGGTAATCAGCCCCAGCATTTT.

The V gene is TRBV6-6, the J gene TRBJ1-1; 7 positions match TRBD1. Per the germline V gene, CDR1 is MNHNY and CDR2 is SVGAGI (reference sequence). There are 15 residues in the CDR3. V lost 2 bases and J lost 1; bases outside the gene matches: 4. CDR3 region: CASSYGRGRNTEAFF. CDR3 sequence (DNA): TGTGCCAGCAGTTACGGAAGGGGGCGGAACACTGAAGCTTTCTTT.

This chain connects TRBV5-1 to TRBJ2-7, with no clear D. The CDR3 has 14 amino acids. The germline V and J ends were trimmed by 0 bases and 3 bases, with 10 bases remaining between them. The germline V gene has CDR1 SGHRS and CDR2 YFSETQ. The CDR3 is CASSLGSEYYEQYF. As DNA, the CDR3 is TGCGCCAGCAGCTTGGGGTCAGAATACTACGAGCAGTACTTC.

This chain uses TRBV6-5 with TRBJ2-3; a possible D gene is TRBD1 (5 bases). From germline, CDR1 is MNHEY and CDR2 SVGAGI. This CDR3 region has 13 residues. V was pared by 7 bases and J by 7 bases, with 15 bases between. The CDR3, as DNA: TGTGCCAGCACAATAACAGGTAGCAATACGCAGTATTTT. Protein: CASTITGSNTQYF.

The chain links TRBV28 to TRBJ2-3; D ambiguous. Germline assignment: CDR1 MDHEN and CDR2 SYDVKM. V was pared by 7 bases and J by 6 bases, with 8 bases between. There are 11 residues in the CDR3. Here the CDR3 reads CASMVRDTQYF. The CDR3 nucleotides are TGTGCCAGCATGGTAAGGGATACGCAGTATTTT.

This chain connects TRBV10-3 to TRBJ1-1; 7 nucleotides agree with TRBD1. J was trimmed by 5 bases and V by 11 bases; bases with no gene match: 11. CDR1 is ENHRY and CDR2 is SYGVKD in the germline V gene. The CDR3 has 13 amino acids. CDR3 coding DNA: TGTGCCGCCCTCACAGGGGATTGGACTGAAGCTTTCTTT. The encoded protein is CAALTGDWTEAFF.

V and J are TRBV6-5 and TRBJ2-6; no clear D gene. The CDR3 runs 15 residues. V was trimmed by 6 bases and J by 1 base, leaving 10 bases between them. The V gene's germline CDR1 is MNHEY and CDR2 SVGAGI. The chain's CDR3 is CASSPSLSGANVLTF. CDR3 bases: TGTGCCAGCAGCCCAAGTCTATCTGGGGCCAACGTCCTGACTTTC.

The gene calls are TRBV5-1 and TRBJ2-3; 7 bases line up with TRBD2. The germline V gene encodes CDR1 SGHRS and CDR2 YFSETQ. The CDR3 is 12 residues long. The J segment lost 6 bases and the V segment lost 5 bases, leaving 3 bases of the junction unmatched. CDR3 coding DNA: TGCGCCAGCAGTACGCGGGGGGATACGCAGTATTTT. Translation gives CASSTRGDTQYF.

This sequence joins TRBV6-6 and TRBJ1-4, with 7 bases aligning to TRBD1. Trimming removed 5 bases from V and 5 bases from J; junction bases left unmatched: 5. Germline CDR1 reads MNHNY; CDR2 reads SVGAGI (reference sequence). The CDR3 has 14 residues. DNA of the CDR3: TGTGCCAGCAGTCCGACAGGGAGAAATGAAAAACTGTTTTTT. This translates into CASSPTGRNEKLFF.

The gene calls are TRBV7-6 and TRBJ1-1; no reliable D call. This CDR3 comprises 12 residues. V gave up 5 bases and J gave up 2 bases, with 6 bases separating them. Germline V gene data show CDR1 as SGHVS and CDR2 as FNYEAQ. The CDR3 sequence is CASSHLNTEAFF. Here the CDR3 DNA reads TGTGCCAGCAGCCACCTAAACACTGAAGCTTTCTTT.

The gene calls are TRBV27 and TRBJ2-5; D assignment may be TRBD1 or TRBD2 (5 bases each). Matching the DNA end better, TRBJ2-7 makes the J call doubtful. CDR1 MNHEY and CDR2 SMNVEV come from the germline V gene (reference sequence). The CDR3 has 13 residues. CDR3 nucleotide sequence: TGTGCCAGCAGTTACGAGGGGTCCTACGAGCAGTACTTC. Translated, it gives CASSYEGSYEQYF.